The text below deals with one T cell receptor beta chain. Sequencing used immunoSEQ multiplex PCR; TCRdb keeps in-frame clones, though not all of them. The sample lists fewer than 100,000 clones, around 87% occurring once. This entry comes from a study of OX40 agonist ivuxolimab in advanced cancers. V dropped 8 bases and J dropped 0 bases, with 12 bases sitting between them. The CDR3 is made up of 14 amino acids. Looked up from germline, CDR1 is SNHLY and CDR2 is FYNNEI. At baseline, cycle 4 day 1, and cycle 7 day 1, blood was sampled. This sequence originates from an adult with an advanced solid tumor such as melanoma, head and neck, liver or kidney cancer. This chain connects TRBV2 to TRBJ2-3, with a weak D call TRBD2 (6 bases). The starting material was CD4+ or CD8+ T cells sorted from blood, obtained in a trial of the OX40 agonist ivuxolimab. CDR3 amino acids: CASRRGISTDTQYF. The CDR3 coding sequence is TGTGCCAGCCGTCGGGGGATCAGCACAGATACGCAGTATTTT. Supplemented by reference TRBV2 and TRBJ2-3, the full variable domain reads EPEVTQTPSHQVTQMGQEVILRCVPISNHLYFYWYRQILGQKVEFLVSFYNNEISEKSEIFDDQFSVERPDGSNFTLKIRSTKLEDSAMYFCASRRGISTDTQYFGPGTRLTVL.